This is a list of T cell receptor beta chains from one sample in a study of T cell clonotyping in hematopoietic cell transplantation. The repertoire was sequenced with immunoSEQ multiplex PCR; TCRdb's copy has only in-frame clones and lacks some. The sample has 9,500 to 12,000 clones, 75% to 90% seen once; the top ten hold about a sixth. Here the sequenced sample was PBMCs, taken 100 days after allogeneic stem cell transplant. These receptors were collected from a female patient in her sixties who had an allogeneic stem cell transplant from an unrelated donor, so the T cells may come from the graft donor. Some clones in this sample may be carry-over from other donors' samples. CDR3s include the opening cysteine and the closing phenylalanine or tryptophan. The order of the fields is V gene, clone size, J gene, D gene, CDR3 protein, CDR3 DNA. The D gene is left open where the match is weak. Clone size is shown for a subset of rows, as once, few, many or a class of expanded clone.

TRBV27	.	TRBJ2-7	TRBD1	CASSLGTGDPYEQYF	TGTGCCAGCAGTTTGGGGACAGGAGATCCCTACGAGCAGTACTTC
TRBV7-3	few	TRBJ2-7	.	CASSQPDVKGEQYF	TGTGCCAGCAGCCAGCCGGACGTTAAGGGAGAGCAGTACTTC
TRBV5-6	.	TRBJ2-1	TRBD1	CASSLAPGGVRYEQFF	TGTGCCAGCAGCTTGGCCCCAGGGGGCGTTCGGTATGAGCAGTTCTTC
TRBV5-6	once	TRBJ1-1	.	CASSPWGGTDTEAFF	TGTGCCAGCAGTCCATGGGGAGGGACTGACACTGAAGCTTTCTTT
TRBV7-9	.	TRBJ2-7	TRBD2	CASSFWGGDEQYF	TGTGCCAGCAGCTTCTGGGGAGGGGACGAGCAGTACTTC
TRBV19	once	TRBJ2-1	.	CASSIGRVNEQFF	TGTGCCAGTAGTATAGGTAGAGTTAATGAGCAGTTCTTC
TRBV28	.	TRBJ1-4	.	CASSQQGPQYEKLFF	TGTGCCAGCAGTCAACAGGGACCGCAGTATGAAAAACTGTTTTTT
TRBV30	once	TRBJ1-2	TRBD1	CAWAPRTGGVDGYTF	TGTGCCTGGGCTCCGAGGACAGGAGGAGTAGATGGCTACACCTTC
TRBV5-1	once	TRBJ1-1	.	CASSLQGRRDTEAFF	TGCGCCAGCAGCTTGCAGGGGAGACGGGACACTGAAGCTTTCTTT
TRBV11-2	.	TRBJ1-1	.	CASSARDRSTEAFF	TGTGCCAGCAGCGCCCGAGACAGGTCCACTGAAGCTTTCTTT
TRBV9	.	TRBJ2-7	.	CASSAIGSALSYEQYF	TGTGCCAGCAGCGCGATAGGTAGCGCCCTTTCCTACGAGCAGTACTTC
TRBV5-8	.	TRBJ1-5	.	CASSAETGGGNQPQHF	TGTGCCAGCAGCGCCGAGACCGGAGGGGGCAATCAGCCCCAGCATTTT
TRBV19	once	TRBJ1-1	.	CASSITTDAEAFF	TGTGCCAGTAGTATAACAACTGATGCTGAAGCTTTCTTT
TRBV28	.	TRBJ2-5	.	CASSLWTVQETQYF	TGTGCCAGCAGTTTATGGACGGTCCAAGAGACCCAGTACTTC
TRBV29-1	.	TRBJ2-7	.	CSVKGPSYEQYF	TGCAGCGTTAAGGGCCCTTCCTACGAGCAGTACTTC
TRBV5-6	.	TRBJ2-7	TRBD2	CASSILRDYTIQYF	TGTGCCAGCAGCATTCTCCGGGACTACACGATTCAGTACTTC
TRBV28	.	TRBJ2-7	TRBD1	CASSLGDRGPYEQYF	TGTGCCAGCAGTTTAGGGGACAGGGGGCCCTACGAGCAGTACTTC
TRBV6-5	.	TRBJ2-7	.	CASSYLLGEVYEQYF	TGTGCCAGCAGTTACCTCCTCGGGGAGGTCTACGAGCAGTACTTC
TRBV29-1	.	TRBJ2-1	.	CSVDARGSYNEQFF	TGCAGCGTTGACGCGAGGGGATCCTACAATGAGCAGTTCTTC
TRBV20-1	few	TRBJ1-2	.	CSATYDGYTF	TGCAGTGCTACATACGACGGCTACACCTTC
TRBV9	.	TRBJ2-3	TRBD2	CASSVEGASGGGPPYF	TGTGCCAGCAGCGTAGAAGGGGCTAGCGGGGGGGGACCCCCGTATTTT
TRBV5-4	.	TRBJ2-7	.	CASSLNSYEQYF	TGTGCCAGCAGCTTGAACAGCTACGAGCAGTACTTC
TRBV10-3	once	TRBJ1-1	TRBD1	CAISKDRVTEAFF	TGTGCCATCAGTAAGGACAGGGTGACCGAAGCTTTCTTT
TRBV2	.	TRBJ2-7	TRBD2	CASRELAGVPSYEQYF	TGTGCCAGCAGAGAGTTAGCGGGAGTTCCCTCCTACGAGCAGTACTTC
TRBV6-5	.	TRBJ1-5	TRBD1	CASSPGTGGNQPQHF	TGTGCCAGCAGTCCTGGGACAGGGGGCAATCAGCCCCAGCATTTT
TRBV19	once	TRBJ2-1	TRBD2	CASSKGGTSGRYEQFF	TGTGCCAGTAGTAAAGGGGGGACTAGCGGGAGGTATGAGCAGTTCTTC
TRBV6-5	few	TRBJ1-1	.	CASSYASEAFF	TGTGCCAGCAGTTACGCTTCTGAAGCTTTCTTT
TRBV14	once	TRBJ2-7	.	CASSQDRDFFYEQYF	TGTGCCAGCAGCCAAGATCGGGACTTCTTCTACGAGCAGTACTTC
TRBV7-2	.	TRBJ2-5	.	CASSFQRGTGETQYF	TGTGCCAGCAGCTTCCAGCGAGGGACGGGAGAGACCCAGTACTTC
TRBV29-1	.	TRBJ1-2	.	CSVAPRGRVNYGYTF	TGCAGCGTTGCCCCCCGGGGGAGGGTCAACTATGGCTACACCTTC
TRBV7-8	.	TRBJ2-5	TRBD2	CASSFGRRRGQETQYF	TGTGCCAGCAGCTTCGGGAGGAGGAGAGGCCAAGAGACCCAGTACTTC
TRBV11-2	.	TRBJ2-1	.	CATLGSAYNEQFF	TGTGCCACCCTAGGATCCGCGTACAATGAGCAGTTCTTC
TRBV29-1	once	TRBJ2-1	TRBD2	CSVELAGGPDNYGNEQFF	TGCAGCGTTGAGCTAGCGGGAGGGCCCGACAATTACGGCAATGAGCAGTTCTTC
TRBV29-1	.	TRBJ2-7	TRBD2	CSVLAGRLYEQYF	TGCAGCGTTCTAGCGGGAAGACTTTACGAGCAGTACTTC
TRBV29-1	.	TRBJ2-7	TRBD2	CSVEGRGRHEQYF	TGCAGCGTTGAGGGGAGGGGTCGACACGAGCAGTACTTC
TRBV10-1	.	TRBJ2-2	.	CASSYRSGELFF	TGCGCCAGCAGTTACAGGTCCGGGGAGCTGTTTTTT
TRBV5-1	.	TRBJ2-6	.	CASSLAGFSGANVLTF	TGCGCCAGCAGCTTGGCGGGGTTCTCTGGGGCCAACGTCCTGACTTTC
TRBV6-6	.	TRBJ1-5	.	CASSYSERGYQPQHF	TGTGCCAGCAGTTACTCTGAGAGGGGATATCAGCCCCAGCATTTT
TRBV28	.	TRBJ1-3	.	CASSLFLSGNTIYF	TGTGCCAGCAGTTTATTCCTCTCTGGAAACACCATATATTTT
TRBV30	.	TRBJ2-2	.	CAWGGTGELFF	TGTGCCTGGGGGGGCACCGGGGAGCTGTTTTTT
TRBV4-3	.	TRBJ2-5	TRBD2	CASSQRLAGTYQETQYF	TGCGCCAGCAGCCAGCGACTAGCGGGCACCTACCAAGAGACCCAGTACTTC
TRBV7-9	.	TRBJ2-2	.	CASSLVSSTGELFF	TGTGCCAGCAGCTTAGTATCGAGCACCGGGGAGCTGTTTTTT
TRBV4-3	.	TRBJ2-3	TRBD2	CASSQGGTSGRWVDTQYF	TGCGCCAGCAGCCAAGGCGGGACTAGCGGGAGATGGGTAGATACGCAGTATTTT
TRBV11-3	.	TRBJ2-2	.	CASSLVAAPAGELFF	TGTGCCAGCAGCTTAGTAGCGGCACCGGCCGGGGAGCTGTTTTTT
TRBV4-3	.	TRBJ2-3	TRBD2	CASSQVGREDTDTQYF	TGCGCCAGCAGCCAAGTGGGGCGGGAGGACACAGATACGCAGTATTTT
TRBV27	.	TRBJ1-2	.	CASSLSWPGAYGYTF	TGTGCCAGCAGTTTATCCTGGCCAGGCGCCTATGGCTACACCTTC
TRBV5-1	.	TRBJ2-2	.	CASSLGRNTGELFF	TGCGCCAGCAGCCTGGGACGGAACACCGGGGAGCTGTTTTTT
TRBV11-3	.	TRBJ1-1	.	CASRRGSGNTEAFF	TGTGCCAGCAGAAGGGGTTCCGGGAACACTGAAGCTTTCTTT
TRBV7-8	.	TRBJ2-3	TRBD2	CASSLREGGNTDTQYF	TGTGCCAGCAGCCTCCGGGAGGGTGGCAACACAGATACGCAGTATTTT
TRBV4-3	.	TRBJ1-2	.	CASSQDKQGYGYTF	TGCGCCAGCAGCCAAGATAAACAGGGCTATGGCTACACCTTC
TRBV7-9	.	TRBJ2-1	TRBD2	CASSLVRGGRTNEQFF	TGTGCCAGCAGCTTAGTACGGGGCGGGAGGACGAATGAGCAGTTCTTC
TRBV7-6	.	TRBJ2-5	.	CASSTGSQQETQYF	TGTGCCAGCAGCACCGGGTCTCAGCAAGAGACCCAGTACTTC
TRBV30	.	TRBJ1-1	.	CAWTPPTGMNTEAFF	TGTGCCTGGACCCCTCCCACAGGGATGAACACTGAAGCTTTCTTT
TRBV28	.	TRBJ1-1	TRBD1	CASSSPGTGIAFF	TGTGCCAGCAGCTCTCCCGGGACAGGGATCGCTTTCTTT
TRBV5-8	.	TRBJ2-1	TRBD1	CASSLGDRAYNEQFF	TGTGCCAGCAGCTTGGGTGACAGGGCTTACAATGAGCAGTTCTTC
TRBV25-1	.	TRBJ2-1	TRBD2	CASSEYASGTVYNEQFF	TGTGCCAGCAGTGAATATGCTAGCGGGACCGTTTACAATGAGCAGTTCTTC
TRBV2	.	TRBJ1-5	TRBD1	CASSSTGGDQPQHF	TGTGCCAGCAGTTCTACAGGGGGGGATCAGCCCCAGCATTTT